The clone carrying this TCR beta chain has a single count. Its target is unknown. One junction end disagrees with the germline gene, perhaps due to a read error. The sample belongs to a study of T-cell reconstitution after alpha-beta-depleted transplantation in children. Study-level points and caveats: It was reported that alpha-beta T cells came from several hundred expanded graft clones (about two months after transplant). It was surviving recipient T cells and thymic progenitors that gave some patients high TCRbeta diversity at day 60. From newly produced T cells came most of the T-cell counts and diversity one year after transplant.

Germline V gives CDR1 SGHRS, CDR2 YFSETQ. The CDR3 covers 14 residues. Unique molecular identifiers were incorporated during preparation of the TCRbeta library. TCRdb used MiXCR to reprocess the PCR reads, holding one entry per CDR3 protein. This table has 250,000 to 400,000 distinct CDR3 sequences, about a quarter appearing once. The receptor's source is a male patient aged 10 to 17 who had a stem cell transplant for acute lymphoblastic leukemia, so the T cells may come from the graft donor. The rearrangement uses TRBV5-1 and TRBJ1-2, with 9 bases identical to TRBD1. Sequencing was performed on PBMCs, mostly from graft donor cells, taken 180 days after TCRalphabeta/CD19-depleted stem cell transplant. The CDR3 here is CASRLRDRAHGYTF. The CDR3 region has the DNA TGCGCCAGCCGCTTGCGGGACAGGGCCCATGGCTACACCTTC.